The 30 T cell receptor beta chains presented below share a single source sample, sequenced in a study of shared clonotypes between healthy human individuals. CD45RO-negative CD8 cells positively selected for CCR7 made up the naive population, which excluded terminally differentiated effector memory CD45RA+ cells. Assay used: immunoSEQ multiplex PCR; TCRdb lists only in-frame clones, some missing. This sample yields hundreds of thousands of clones, of which roughly 95% are seen a single time; less than 0.12% belongs to the top ten. The specimen was naive CD8+ T cells sorted from blood. These TCRs come from a woman in her twenties or thirties in good health.

V and J are TRBV7-9 and TRBJ1-1, with 7 bases lining up with TRBD1. This CDR3 contains 15 residues. The V gene's germline CDR1 is SEHNR and CDR2 FQNEAQ (reference sequence). After removal of 8 bases from V and 1 base from J, the junction contained 10 bases not matched to a gene. The chain's CDR3 is CASQFWGQPNTEAFF. Here the CDR3 DNA reads TGTGCCAGCCAATTTTGGGGACAGCCGAACACTGAAGCTTTCTTT.

The rearrangement links TRBV6-1 to TRBJ2-7; TRBD2 agrees at 12 bases. The CDR3 runs to 18 residues. V dropped 3 bases and J dropped 5; count of bases not matched to a gene: 14. The germline V gene encodes CDR1 MNHNS and CDR2 SASEGT. The CDR3 region is CASSDPTSGSTTLHEQYF. CDR3 nucleotide sequence: TGTGCCAGCAGTGACCCGACTAGCGGGAGTACCACCTTACACGAGCAGTACTTC.

The gene calls are TRBV28 and TRBJ2-2; D is ambiguous. This CDR3 is built from 14 residues. CDR1 MDHEN and CDR2 SYDVKM come from the germline V gene. V gave up 8 bases and J gave up 4 bases, with 14 bases separating them. For the CDR3, the DNA is TGTGCCAGCGCCCCGTCGGGTGGCACCGGGGAGCTGTTTTTT. Its translation: CASAPSGGTGELFF.

The chain is built from TRBV29-1 and TRBJ1-5; D unresolved. The germline CDR1 and CDR2 sequences are SQVTM and ANQGSEA. Trimming shortened V by 1 base and J by 6 bases, and 10 bases separated the two germline ends. The CDR3 is 13 residues long. CDR3 region: CSVEVEMGQPQHF. Written as DNA, the CDR3 is TGCAGCGTTGAAGTAGAGATGGGTCAGCCCCAGCATTTT. The full variable domain, in which reference TRBV29-1 and TRBJ1-5 provide the parts outside the CDR3, is SAVISQKPSRDICQRGTSLTIQCQVDSQVTMMFWYRQQPGQSLTLIATANQGSEATYESGFVIDKFPISRPNLTFSTLTVSNMSPEDSSIYLCSVEVEMGQPQHFGDGTRLSIL.

This clone was counted once. The gene calls are TRBV10-2 and TRBJ1-1; D is unclear. This CDR3 has 15 amino acids. Germline V CDR1 and CDR2: WSHSY, SAAADI. The V gene lost 2 bases and the J gene lost 5 bases, with 15 bases spanning the gap. This CDR3 is CASSELMGRQTEAFF. The CDR3 bases are TGCGCCAGCAGTGAGCTGATGGGCCGGCAAACTGAAGCTTTCTTT.

The rearrangement joins TRBV27 to TRBJ2-7; 8 bases line up with TRBD2. Per germline, CDR1 MNHEY and CDR2 SMNVEV (reference sequence). The CDR3 extends over 15 amino acids. Trimming at V came to 5 bases and at J to 6 bases, leaving 12 bases not matched to a gene. Here the CDR3 reads CASSPSGGLKVEQYF. DNA for the CDR3: TGTGCCAGCAGTCCCTCGGGGGGGTTAAAGGTCGAGCAGTACTTC.

As regards this clone: Other DNA sequences of this sample code for an identical CDR3. The chain links TRBV28 to TRBJ1-1; no clear D. This CDR3 is 13 amino acids long. Germline CDR1 MDHEN, CDR2 SYDVKM. Trimming left V 2 bases short and J 1 base short, with 5 bases between. DNA of the CDR3: TGTGCCAGCAGTTTAGGTAGGAACACTGAAGCTTTCTTT. Amino acid sequence: CASSLGRNTEAFF. The full variable domain, its missing parts supplied by reference TRBV28 and TRBJ1-1, is DVKVTQSSRYLVKRTGEKVFLECVQDMDHENMFWYRQDPGLGLRLIYFSYDVKMKEKGDIPEGYSVSREKKERFSLILESASTNQTSMYLCASSLGRNTEAFFGQGTRLTVV.

The V and J genes are TRBV9 and TRBJ2-7; 11 bases map to TRBD2. V shed 4 bases and J 1 base; nucleotides not matched to a gene: 1. This CDR3 spans 14 amino acids. Germline V lookup: CDR1 SGDLS, CDR2 YYNGEE. CDR3 region: CASSPSGGSYEQYF. CDR3 coding DNA: TGTGCCAGCAGCCCTAGCGGGGGGTCCTACGAGCAGTACTTC.

This chain links TRBV27 with TRBJ2-3; 7 nucleotides agree with TRBD1. The CDR3 totals 16 residues. Germline loops: CDR1 MNHEY, CDR2 SMNVEV (reference sequence). V gave up 4 bases and J gave up 2 bases; unmatched junction bases: 9. The CDR3 spells CASSYLRDRATDTQYF. The CDR3 DNA follows: TGTGCCAGCAGTTACCTCCGGGACAGAGCCACAGATACGCAGTATTTT.

This chain connects TRBV19 to TRBJ2-1; no reliable D call. In germline, CDR1 is LNHDA, CDR2 SQIVND (reference sequence). V lost 0 bases and J 8 bases, leaving 14 bases between the germline ends. This CDR3 region has 15 residues. The DNA for the CDR3 is TGTGCCAGTAGTATAGAACCCACTATCGTCGATGAGCAGTTCTTC. Translating gives CASSIEPTIVDEQFF. Filled out from reference TRBV19 and TRBJ2-1, the complete variable domain reads DGGITQSPKYLFRKEGQNVTLSCEQNLNHDAMYWYRQDPGQGLRLIYYSQIVNDFQKGDIAEGYSVSREKKESFPLTVTSAQKNPTAFYLCASSIEPTIVDEQFFGPGTRLTVL.

This sequence joins TRBV27 and TRBJ2-5; TRBD2 matches at 8 bases. Germline V CDR1 and CDR2: MNHEY, SMNVEV (reference sequence). The CDR3 runs 16 residues. The V gene end was trimmed by 2 bases and the J gene end by 4 bases; junction bases not matched to a gene: 9. The CDR3 sequence: CASSLVAGTHRETQYF. The CDR3 nucleotides read TGTGCCAGCAGTTTAGTAGCGGGAACCCATCGAGAGACCCAGTACTTC.

The V and J genes are TRBV29-1 and TRBJ2-7; TRBD1 is a possible D gene (6 bases). Germline lookup yields CDR1 SQVTM and CDR2 ANQGSEA. The CDR3 has 13 residues. CDR3 sequence (DNA): TGCATGACAGGTTGTCTCTCAGCCTACGAGCAGTACTTC. It specifies CMTGCLSAYEQYF.

The V gene is TRBV11-2, the J gene TRBJ1-3, with D hard to call. CDR1 and CDR2 from the germline V gene are SGHAT and FQNNGV. This CDR3 region has 17 residues. Trimming removed 1 base from V and 0 bases from J, with 13 bases in between. The CDR3 DNA sequence: TGTGCCAGCAGCTTAGTCACAGAACAGAACTCTGGAAACACCATATATTTT. Translating it yields CASSLVTEQNSGNTIYF.

V is TRBV4-2 and J is TRBJ2-2; D is possibly TRBD2 (5 bases). CDR3 length equals 13 residues. The V gene's germline CDR1 is LGHNA and CDR2 YNFKEQ. Trimming removed 4 bases at V and 8 bases at J, with 11 bases between. CDR3 sequence reads: CASSLAEAGELFF. For the CDR3, the DNA is TGTGCCAGCAGCCTGGCGGAGGCGGGGGAGCTGTTTTTT.

The chain uses TRBV7-9 and TRBJ1-2, with a weak D call TRBD1 (6 bases). Trimming stripped 5 bases from V and 3 bases from J, with 16 bases between. Looked up from germline, CDR1 is SEHNR and CDR2 is FQNEAQ (reference sequence). The CDR3 is 15 residues long. CDR3 DNA: TGTGCCAGCAGCCCTTCCCAGGGGTCACACTATGGCTACACCTTC. This gives the protein CASSPSQGSHYGYTF.

A few counts support this clone. At one boundary the junction diverges from the germline segment, which might be a read error. The chain combines TRBV14 with TRBJ2-7; D possibly matches TRBD1 or TRBD2 (5 bases each). Germline loops: CDR1 SGHDN, CDR2 FVKESK. This CDR3 region has 8 residues. CDR3 in DNA: TGTGCCACCGGGACCCCGCGTTTC. Translation: CATGTPRF.

V is TRBV18 and J is TRBJ2-1; 7 nucleotides align to TRBD1. CDR1 is KGHSH, CDR2 LQKENI, per germline. Trimming removed 3 bases from V and 7 bases from J; junction bases left unmatched: 6. The CDR3 has 14 residues. The DNA of the CDR3 is TGTGCCAGCTCACCGTGGGACAGACCGAATGAGCAGTTCTTC. It translates to CASSPWDRPNEQFF. Full variable domain (missing parts from reference TRBV18 and TRBJ2-1): NAGVMQNPRHLVRRRGQEARLRCSPMKGHSHVYWYRQLPEEGLKFMVYLQKENIIDESGMPKERFSAEFPKEGPSILRIQQVVRGDSAAYFCASSPWDRPNEQFFGPGTRLTVL.

The V call is TRBV18, the J call TRBJ2-2; TRBD2 agrees at 12 bases. CDR3 size: 17 residues. The germline CDR1 and CDR2 sequences are KGHSH and LQKENI. Losses at the gene ends were 2 bases for V and 5 bases for J; bases not matched to a gene: 6. CDR3 protein: CASSPMTSGSYTGELFF. The CDR3 DNA reads TGTGCCAGCTCACCAATGACTAGCGGGAGTTATACCGGGGAGCTGTTTTTT.

The gene calls are TRBV7-6 and TRBJ2-7; TRBD2 agrees at 8 bases. The CDR3 covers 14 residues. After removal of 4 bases from V and 2 bases from J, the junction contained 4 bases not matched to a gene. Germline CDR1 is SGHVS and CDR2 is FNYEAQ. The CDR3 region has the DNA TGTGCCAGCAGCTCGGGACTAGGAACCTACGAGCAGTACTTC. Translating gives CASSSGLGTYEQYF.

The chain links TRBV9 to TRBJ2-5; D is perhaps TRBD1 (7 bases). The germline V and J ends were trimmed by 0 bases and 4 bases, with 16 bases remaining between them. CDR1 SGDLS and CDR2 YYNGEE come from the germline V gene. This CDR3 spans 16 amino acids. The CDR3 reads CASSVDWEAGGETQYF. The CDR3 DNA reads as TGTGCCAGCAGCGTAGACTGGGAGGCAGGGGGAGAGACCCAGTACTTC.

The rearrangement joins TRBV25-1 to TRBJ2-1; 13 bases match TRBD2. The CDR3 is 17 residues long. V gave up 8 bases and J gave up 3 bases; unmatched junction bases: 10. From germline, CDR1 is MGHDK and CDR2 SYGVNS. As DNA, the CDR3 is TGTGCCAGCCCTAGGGGGACTAGCGGGACGGACTACAATGAGCAGTTCTTC. The encoded protein is CASPRGTSGTDYNEQFF.

V usage is TRBV5-6 and J usage is TRBJ2-3; D not resolved. The CDR3 loop spans 15 amino acids. Per the germline V gene, CDR1 is SGHDT and CDR2 is YYEEEE. Trimming took off 0 bases at V and 0 bases at J, with 8 bases between the two ends. The CDR3 bases are TGTGCCAGCAGCTTGGCCCTAGAGAGCACAGATACGCAGTATTTT. Its translation is CASSLALESTDTQYF.

The chain is built from TRBV6-5 and TRBJ1-1; 8 nucleotides match TRBD1. Per the germline V gene, CDR1 is MNHEY and CDR2 is SVGAGI. The CDR3 contains 15 residues. V trimming: 1 base; J trimming: 5 bases; junction bases outside the gene matches: 6. The CDR3 nucleotides are TGTGCCAGCAGTTACTGGCAGGGGGCTAGGACTGAAGCTTTCTTT. Translating it yields CASSYWQGARTEAFF.

The chain joins TRBV6-5 to TRBJ2-2, with TRBD2 matching 9 bases. After removal of 3 bases from V and 6 bases from J, the junction contained 8 bases not matched to a gene. Germline assignment: CDR1 MNHEY and CDR2 SVGAGI. This CDR3 comprises 16 residues. The CDR3 here is CASSYEAGGTSGELFF. The CDR3 nucleotides are TGTGCCAGCAGTTATGAAGCGGGAGGAACCTCCGGGGAGCTGTTTTTT.

V and J are TRBV4-1 and TRBJ2-3, with unresolved D. Germline CDR1 is MGHRA and CDR2 is YSYEKL. There are 16 residues in the CDR3. Trimming left V 0 bases short and J 4 bases short, with 14 bases between. The CDR3 DNA reads as TGCGCCAGCAGCCAAGATTTTGGTAGGAGAGCAGATACGCAGTATTTT. This codes for CASSQDFGRRADTQYF.

The genes are TRBV27 and TRBJ1-2; D call uncertain. V gave up 2 bases and J gave up 4 bases, with 8 bases separating them. The CDR3 is 13 residues long. From germline, CDR1 is MNHEY and CDR2 SMNVEV (reference sequence). This chain's CDR3 is CASSLRNSYGYTF. The CDR3 region has the DNA TGTGCCAGCAGTTTACGGAACTCCTATGGCTACACCTTC.

The genes are TRBV9 and TRBJ1-1; D ambiguous. Germline V gives CDR1 SGDLS, CDR2 YYNGEE. V was trimmed by 3 bases and J by 5 bases, leaving 17 bases between them. This CDR3 spans 15 amino acids. CDR3 DNA: TGTGCCAGCAGCGATTCAGTGGCGGGTGGAACTGAAGCTTTCTTT. Translation: CASSDSVAGGTEAFF. The whole variable domain, filled in from reference TRBV9 and TRBJ1-1, reads DSGVTQTPKHLITATGQRVTLRCSPRSGDLSVYWYQQSLDQGLQFLIQYYNGEERAKGNILERFSAQQFPDLHSELNLSSLELGDSALYFCASSDSVAGGTEAFFGQGTRLTVV.

This chain connects TRBV6-1 to TRBJ2-7; 7 bases fit TRBD1. Germline trimming cut 1 base from V and 2 bases from J; bases unmatched to any gene: 11. Germline values: CDR1 MNHNS, CDR2 SASEGT. There are 17 residues in the CDR3. The CDR3 loop reads CASSEGPFRTGTYEQYF. The DNA for the CDR3 is TGTGCCAGCAGTGAAGGACCCTTTAGGACAGGAACCTACGAGCAGTACTTC.

This clone was seen a single time. The rearrangement links TRBV27 to TRBJ2-7; D remains ambiguous. Trimming took off 5 bases at V and 0 bases at J, with 11 bases between the two ends. The V gene's germline CDR1 is MNHEY and CDR2 SMNVEV (reference sequence). The CDR3 is 14 residues long. CDR3 sequence reads: CASSVWANSYEQYF. In DNA form, the CDR3 reads TGTGCCAGCAGTGTATGGGCGAACTCCTACGAGCAGTACTTC.

This sequence joins TRBV19 and TRBJ2-2; D gene ambiguous. Germline CDR1 and CDR2: LNHDA and SQIVND (reference sequence). V lost 5 bases to trimming and J lost 7 bases, with 11 bases between them. CDR3 size: 13 residues. The CDR3 is CASSFSLGGELFF. CDR3 nucleotide sequence: TGTGCCAGTAGTTTTAGTCTGGGCGGGGAGCTGTTTTTT. The full variable domain, in which reference TRBV19 and TRBJ2-2 provide the parts outside the CDR3, is DGGITQSPKYLFRKEGQNVTLSCEQNLNHDAMYWYRQDPGQGLRLIYYSQIVNDFQKGDIAEGYSVSREKKESFPLTVTSAQKNPTAFYLCASSFSLGGELFFGEGSRLTVL.